The 27 T cell receptor beta chains in this list originate from one sample, sequenced in a study of Graves' ophthalmopathy and Graves' hyperthyroidism. RNA transcripts provided the template for amplifying TCR beta CDR3 regions. Second-round multiplex PCR came after a first-round RT-PCR that employed HTBI primers. TCRdb redid the calling of the multiplex PCR reads with MiXCR, one entry per CDR3 protein. The table includes about 370,000 distinct CDR3 sequences, 15% to 20% detected once. The specimen sequenced was peripheral blood. These receptors were taken from a woman aged 18-29 years with Graves' ophthalmopathy.

This clonotype appeared many times. V is TRBV28 and J is TRBJ1-5; D is unclear. The CDR3 is 16 residues long. Germline CDR1 is MDHEN and CDR2 is SYDVKM. Trimming pared 1 base from V and 6 bases from J, leaving 16 bases between. DNA of the CDR3: TGTGCCAGCAGTTTATCCCCGCCGGGCGGGGTTCAGCCCCAGCATTTT. It codes for CASSLSPPGGVQPQHF.

This clonotype was observed at least ten times. This chain links TRBV11-2 with TRBJ2-7; the match to TRBD2 covers 11 bases. V was pared by 1 base and J by 4 bases, with 9 bases of the junction left unmatched. Germline V lookup: CDR1 SGHAT, CDR2 FQNNGV. The CDR3 has 17 amino acids. The CDR3 region is CASSLGGSGRALYEQYF. For the CDR3, the DNA is TGTGCCAGCAGCTTAGGGGGTAGCGGGAGGGCATTATACGAGCAGTACTTC.

This clonotype was detected once. This rearrangement joins TRBV6-1 to TRBJ2-7; 7 nucleotides line up with TRBD2. The CDR3 covers 14 residues. CDR1 is MNHNS and CDR2 is SASEGT in the germline V gene. V was pared by 7 bases and J by 0 bases, with 6 bases of the junction left unmatched. CDR3: CASNREASSYEQYF. The CDR3 bases are TGTGCCAGCAACCGGGAGGCCAGCTCCTACGAGCAGTACTTC.

The chain recombines TRBV3-1 with TRBJ2-7; D perhaps matches TRBD2 (6 bases). From germline, CDR1 is LGHDT and CDR2 YNNKEL (reference sequence). The V end was cut by 3 bases, the J end by 2 bases, with 14 bases between. The CDR3 covers 15 residues. The CDR3 protein is CASSHGTHSPYEQYF. CDR3 coding DNA: TGTGCCAGCAGCCACGGGACTCACTCCCCCTACGAGCAGTACTTC.

The CDR3 coding sequence is TGTGCCAGCAGCCTAGCGGGAGGGGATTACGAGCAGTACTTC. This gives the protein CASSLAGGDYEQYF. The rearrangement links TRBV5-5 to TRBJ2-7, with TRBD2 matching 12 bases. The V and J ends lost 4 bases and 4 bases, in that order; junction bases with no gene match: 3. In germline, CDR1 is SGHKS, CDR2 YYEKEE (reference sequence). The CDR3 extends over 14 amino acids. The full variable domain, with the rest looked up from reference TRBV5-5 and TRBJ2-7, is DAGVTQSPTHLIKTRGQQVTLRCSPISGHKSVSWYQQVLGQGPQFIFQYYEKEERGRGNFPDRFSARQFPNYSSELNVNALLLGDSALYLCASSLAGGDYEQYFGPGTRLTVT.

The chain employs TRBV6-2 or TRBV6-3 and TRBJ1-6; D is unclear. Per the germline V gene, CDR1 is MNHEY and CDR2 is SVGEGT. V was trimmed by 8 bases and J by 5 bases, leaving 10 bases between them. The CDR3 has 13 residues. Here the CDR3 DNA reads TGTGCCAGCGCCTCCTCTGATAATTCACCCCTCCACTTT. Translated: CASASSDNSPLHF.

This clonotype has at least ten counts. The chain couples TRBV12-3 or TRBV12-4 to TRBJ1-1; TRBD1 aligns across 7 bases. V gave up 9 bases and J gave up 2 bases; unmatched junction bases: 6. The CDR3 runs to 13 residues. DNA for the CDR3: TGTGCCAGTTCCGACAGGGCAAACACTGAAGCTTTCTTT. The encoded protein is CASSDRANTEAFF.

This clonotype was observed many times. The chain carries TRBV20-1 and TRBJ2-7; weak D call: TRBD2 (6 bases). Germline CDR1 and CDR2: DFQATT and SNEGSKA (reference sequence). The CDR3 has 12 residues. Trimming took 0 bases from V and 9 from J, leaving 12 bases between them. CDR3 protein: CSARDGTFVQYF. In DNA form, the CDR3 reads TGCAGTGCTAGAGACGGGACTTTTGTGCAGTACTTC.

At least ten counts were recorded for this clonotype. V is TRBV27 and J is TRBJ1-5, with D maybe TRBD1 (6 bases). The V and J ends lost 4 bases and 3 bases respectively, with 10 bases between them. This CDR3 spans 14 amino acids. Germline CDR1 is MNHEY and CDR2 is SMNVEV (reference sequence). The CDR3 bases are TGTGCCAGCAGTTGGCAGGGGAACAATCAGCCCCAGCATTTT. As protein: CASSWQGNNQPQHF.

This clonotype was seen only once. J is TRBJ2-5 and V is TRBV12-3 or TRBV12-4; 7 positions agree with TRBD1. The CDR3 covers 15 residues. J lost 2 bases, V lost 5 bases, and 8 bases had no gene match. Here the CDR3 reads CASSPFGTAQETQYF. The DNA for the CDR3 is TGTGCCAGCAGTCCTTTCGGGACAGCACAAGAGACCCAGTACTTC.

This clonotype was picked up many times. The chain uses TRBV12-3 or TRBV12-4 and TRBJ2-7; tentative D call: TRBD2 (6 bases). V lost 5 bases and J lost 4, with 12 bases in between. The CDR3 loop spans 13 amino acids. The CDR3 region has the DNA TGTGCCAGCAGTCACCCGGGGAGGTACGAGCAGTACTTC. Residues: CASSHPGRYEQYF.

The chain carries TRBV25-1 and TRBJ2-7, with D tentatively TRBD2 (6 bases). Germline V gene lookup returns CDR1 MGHDK and CDR2 SYGVNS. CDR3 length equals 15 residues. V lost 4 bases and J lost 2, with 15 bases in between. As DNA, the CDR3 is TGTGCCAGCAGTGCGGTAGGAGGCGGGACCTACGAGCAGTACTTC. Translated, it gives CASSAVGGGTYEQYF.

This clonotype was detected many times. V and J are TRBV30 and TRBJ1-3, with D uncertain. The V gene's germline CDR1 is GTSNPN and CDR2 SVGIG (reference sequence). Trimming removed 3 bases at V and 1 base at J, with 7 bases between. This CDR3 has 13 residues. CDR3: CAWSSQSGNTIYF. CDR3 nucleotide sequence: TGTGCCTGGAGCTCTCAGTCTGGAAACACCATATATTTT.

V and J are TRBV6-1 and TRBJ1-1, with a tentative D call TRBD1 (5 bases). This CDR3 region has 16 residues. Trimming stripped 0 bases from V and 1 base from J, with 12 bases between. Germline-derived CDR1 and CDR2 are MNHNS and SASEGT. In DNA, the CDR3 is TGTGCCAGCAGTGAAGCGGGGGAGTTATCGAACACTGAAGCTTTCTTT. The encoded protein is CASSEAGELSNTEAFF.

This clonotype was counted many times. This chain joins TRBV12-3 or TRBV12-4 and TRBJ2-7; 10 bases are a match to TRBD2. V shed 8 bases, J shed 2 bases, and the junction held 3 bases outside the gene matches. CDR3 length: 13 residues. The CDR3: CASAAGGTYEQYF. The DNA for the CDR3 is TGTGCCAGCGCAGCGGGAGGGACCTACGAGCAGTACTTC.

A few counts support this clonotype. The rearrangement joins TRBV7-2 to TRBJ1-2, with a possible D match to TRBD1 (5 bases). This CDR3 spans 14 amino acids. V shed 1 base and J shed 5 bases, with 11 bases lying between them. Germline V lookup: CDR1 SGHTA, CDR2 FQGNSA. CDR3 protein: CASSLDQGPYGYTF. CDR3 sequence (DNA): TGTGCCAGCAGCTTAGACCAGGGACCGTATGGCTACACCTTC.

To note about this clonotype: One end of the junction varies from germline; a read error may be responsible. The V gene is TRBV18, the J gene TRBJ1-5, with 10 bases aligning to TRBD1. The V gene's germline CDR1 is KGHSH and CDR2 LQKENI. This CDR3 comprises 16 residues. The CDR3 sequence is CTSSPTGTGGNQPQHF. The CDR3 DNA sequence: TGTACCAGCTCACCAACCGGGACAGGGGGCAATCAGCCCCAGCATTTT.

This clonotype was counted at least ten times. This rearrangement joins TRBV19 to TRBJ2-5; 9 positions match TRBD2. This CDR3 has 15 residues. The germline CDR1 and CDR2 sequences are LNHDA and SQIVND (reference sequence). J was trimmed by 2 bases and V by 5 bases; bases with no gene match: 6. CDR3 DNA: TGTGCCAGTAGTCTAGCGGGATCCGTTCAAGAGACCCAGTACTTC. Its protein is CASSLAGSVQETQYF.

This clonotype was counted ten times or more. The gene calls are TRBV28 and TRBJ2-4, with 9 bases identical to TRBD1. With V trimmed by 7 bases and J by 7 bases, 2 bases remained unmatched. The CDR3 runs to 12 residues. Per the germline V gene, CDR1 is MDHEN and CDR2 is SYDVKM. CDR3 loop: CASNDRGNIQYF. The CDR3 region has the DNA TGTGCCAGCAACGACAGGGGGAACATTCAGTACTTC.

V gene TRBV6-5 combines with J gene TRBJ1-6; D unresolved. V was shortened by 5 bases and J by 9 bases, with 20 bases between the two germline ends. Per germline, CDR1 MNHEY and CDR2 SVGAGI. CDR3 length equals 16 residues. The CDR3 nucleotides read TGTGCCAGCAGTCACTTCGGACGCTCACGGAGTTCACCCCTCCACTTT. Its translation: CASSHFGRSRSSPLHF.

This clonotype was detected many times. The rearrangement joins TRBV7-2 to TRBJ1-1, with unresolved D. Germline V gives CDR1 SGHTA, CDR2 FQGNSA. V was pared by 5 bases and J by 3 bases, with 10 bases between. CDR3 length: 13 residues. DNA of the CDR3: TGTGCCAGCAGCCACCGACGGGACACTGAAGCTTTCTTT. This gives the protein CASSHRRDTEAFF.

This clonotype occurred many times. This rearrangement joins TRBV4-2 to TRBJ1-2; the D is unclear. The CDR3 length is 14 residues. Trimming removed 0 bases from V and 4 bases from J, with 9 bases in between. CDR1 is LGHNA and CDR2 is YNFKEQ in the germline V gene. CDR3 protein: CASSQEGSGYGYTF. CDR3 in DNA: TGTGCCAGCAGCCAAGAAGGGAGTGGCTATGGCTACACCTTC.

This clonotype was detected a few times. The genes are TRBV12-3 or TRBV12-4 and TRBJ1-2; 8 nucleotides align to TRBD1. Unmatched junction bases numbered 7, after V lost 3 bases and J lost 7 bases. The CDR3 has 14 amino acids. The CDR3 DNA reads TGTGCCAGCAGTTTGCCGACAGGGGCGGGTGGCTACACCTTC. Its protein product is CASSLPTGAGGYTF.

The DNA for the CDR3 is TGTGCCAGCTCCCGGAGGTCTTTTAACACTGAAGCTTTCTTT. Its protein product is CASSRRSFNTEAFF. This chain uses TRBV18 with TRBJ1-1; D is undetermined. Per the germline V gene, CDR1 is KGHSH and CDR2 is LQKENI. The CDR3 length is 14 residues. The germline V and J ends were trimmed by 6 bases and 2 bases, with 13 bases remaining between them.

This clonotype has ten or more counts. In nucleotides, the CDR3 is TGCAGTGCTAGAACCGGGTGGGCCCCTGGAAACACCATATATTTT. Protein product: CSARTGWAPGNTIYF. The J gene is TRBJ1-3, the V gene TRBV20-1; unclear D gene. CDR1 is DFQATT and CDR2 is SNEGSKA in the germline V gene (reference sequence). V was pared by 2 bases and J by 2 bases, with 13 bases between. This CDR3 spans 15 amino acids.

This clonotype was found many times. This rearrangement joins TRBV13 to TRBJ2-2; 8 bases match TRBD2. The junction had 7 bases not matched to a gene; V was cut back by 1 base and J by 3 bases. This CDR3 spans 17 amino acids. Germline CDR1 is PRHDT and CDR2 is FYEKMQ (reference sequence). CDR3: CASSLEPAGAHTGELFF. The CDR3 coding sequence is TGTGCCAGCAGCTTAGAACCAGCGGGGGCGCACACCGGGGAGCTGTTTTTT.

This clonotype was counted ten times or more. A read error is possible here, since a much larger clone lies one base away. The chain recombines TRBV6-5 with TRBJ1-2; the D gene is possibly TRBD1 (5 bases). The germline gives CDR1 MNHEY, CDR2 SVGAGI. This CDR3 comprises 13 residues. CDR3 nucleotides: TGTGCCAACAGTTACGGACAAAACTATGGCTACACCTTC. Protein sequence: CANSYGQNYGYTF.